This record covers a single T cell receptor beta chain. The data were taken from a study of blood T cell repertoires in COVID-19. CDR1 is WNHNN and CDR2 is SYGVQD in the germline V gene (reference sequence). J was trimmed by 4 bases and V by 9 bases; bases with no gene match: 6. The CDR3 runs to 13 residues. TCRdb's table, derived via immunoSEQ multiplex PCR, lists solely in-frame clones and lacks some. Of under 550,000 clones detected, roughly 90% appear once; the ten largest clones hold 0.8% to 0.85%. The source is a man aged 18 to 35 with COVID-19, enrolled during active disease. The material sequenced was peripheral blood. V usage is TRBV10-1 and J usage is TRBJ1-2; 9 bases agree with TRBD1. CDR3 region: CASQRDRAYGYTF. CDR3 in DNA: TGCGCCAGTCAGCGGGACAGGGCCTATGGCTACACCTTC.